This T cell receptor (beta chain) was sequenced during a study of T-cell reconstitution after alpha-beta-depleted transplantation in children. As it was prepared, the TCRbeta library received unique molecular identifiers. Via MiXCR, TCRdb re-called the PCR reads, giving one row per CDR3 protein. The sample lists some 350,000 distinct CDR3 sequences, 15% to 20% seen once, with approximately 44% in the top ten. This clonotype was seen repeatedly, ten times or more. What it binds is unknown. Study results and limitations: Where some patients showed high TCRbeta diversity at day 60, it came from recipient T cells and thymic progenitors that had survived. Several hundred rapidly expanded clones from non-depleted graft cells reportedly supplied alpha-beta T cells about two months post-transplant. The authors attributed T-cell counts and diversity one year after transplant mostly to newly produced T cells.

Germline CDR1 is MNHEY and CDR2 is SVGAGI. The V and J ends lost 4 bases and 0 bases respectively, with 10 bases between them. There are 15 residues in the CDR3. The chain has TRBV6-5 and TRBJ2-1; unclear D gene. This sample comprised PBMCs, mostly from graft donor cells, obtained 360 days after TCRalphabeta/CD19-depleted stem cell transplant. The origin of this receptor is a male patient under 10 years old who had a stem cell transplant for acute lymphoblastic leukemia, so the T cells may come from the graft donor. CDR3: CASSSLRVSYNEQFF. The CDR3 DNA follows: TGTGCCAGCAGTTCCCTTAGAGTCTCCTACAATGAGCAGTTCTTC.